The present TCR beta chain was sequenced within a study of neoadjuvant anti-PD-1 for oral cavity cancer. Study-level findings and limits: Pretreatment Treg/Th17 ratio correlated inversely with post-treatment tumor clonality. Only three patients per response group were TCR-analyzed; validation needed.

TCRdb's table, derived via immunoSEQ multiplex PCR, lists solely in-frame clones and lacks some. Among tens of thousands of clones listed, more than 80% were seen once. On this clone: The antigen is unknown.

V dropped 10 bases and J dropped 2; count of bases not matched to a gene: 10. CDR3 length: 15 amino acids. Germline V gives CDR1 SGHTS, CDR2 YDEGEE. Material: PBMCs, obtained before nivolumab (anti-PD-1) treatment. This TCR was sampled from a person aged 35-79 years with oral cavity squamous cell carcinoma. The chain carries TRBV5-8 and TRBJ2-3, with 10 bases matching TRBD2. The CDR3 loop reads CAGPSGRALTDTQYF. CDR3 sequence (DNA): TGTGCCGGACCGAGCGGGAGGGCCCTCACAGATACGCAGTATTTT.